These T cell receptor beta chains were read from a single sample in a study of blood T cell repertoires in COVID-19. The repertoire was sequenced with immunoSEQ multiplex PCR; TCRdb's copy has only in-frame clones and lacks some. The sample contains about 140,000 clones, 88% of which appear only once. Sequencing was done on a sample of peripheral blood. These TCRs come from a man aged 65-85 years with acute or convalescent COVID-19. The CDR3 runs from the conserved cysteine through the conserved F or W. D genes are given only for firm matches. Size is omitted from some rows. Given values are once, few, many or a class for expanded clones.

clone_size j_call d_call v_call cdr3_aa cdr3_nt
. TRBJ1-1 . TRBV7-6 CASSLVPGNTEAFF TGTGCCAGCAGCTTAGTGCCGGGGAACACTGAAGCTTTCTTT
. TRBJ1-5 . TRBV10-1 CASSGAGNQPQHF TGCGCCAGCAGTGGAGCGGGGAATCAGCCCCAGCATTTT
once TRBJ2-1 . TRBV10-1 CASSEIRGTYNEQFF TGCGCCAGCAGTGAGATCAGGGGAACCTACAATGAGCAGTTCTTC
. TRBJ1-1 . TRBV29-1 CSVEYRLETEAFF TGCAGCGTTGAATACAGGTTAGAGACTGAAGCTTTCTTT
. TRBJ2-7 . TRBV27 CASSFKQNSYEQYF TGTGCCAGCAGTTTCAAACAGAACTCCTACGAGCAGTACTTC
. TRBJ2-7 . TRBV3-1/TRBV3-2 CASSHNQVPYEQYF TGTGCCAGCAGCCATAACCAGGTCCCCTACGAGCAGTACTTC
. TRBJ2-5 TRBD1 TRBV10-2 CASRTGQGRRETQYF TGCGCCAGCAGGACGGGACAGGGGCGTCGGGAGACCCAGTACTTC
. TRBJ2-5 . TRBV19 CASSMATETQYF TGTGCCAGTAGTATGGCAACGGAGACCCAGTACTTC
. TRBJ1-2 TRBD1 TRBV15 CATTLPTGDGYTF TGTGCCACCACCTTACCTACAGGGGATGGCTACACCTTC
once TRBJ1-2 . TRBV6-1 CASSEASDYGYTF TGTGCCAGCAGTGAAGCTTCCGACTATGGCTACACCTTC
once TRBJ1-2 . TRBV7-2 CASSPRQPGYYGYTF TGTGCCAGCAGCCCTCGACAGCCTGGATACTATGGCTACACCTTC
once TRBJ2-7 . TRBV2 CATQRNYEQYF TGTGCCACCCAGCGGAACTACGAGCAGTACTTC
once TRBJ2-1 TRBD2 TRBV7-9 CASSPGTSSTEQFF TGTGCCAGCAGCCCAGGGACTAGCTCCACTGAGCAGTTCTTC
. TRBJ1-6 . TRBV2 CASTQEGFLNSPLHF TGTGCCAGCACCCAGGAGGGCTTCCTTAATTCACCCCTCCACTTT
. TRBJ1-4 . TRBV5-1 CASSIQIGGPNEKLFF TGCGCCAGCAGCATCCAGATAGGAGGGCCTAATGAAAAACTGTTTTTT
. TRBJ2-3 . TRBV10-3 CAIRDSGGTDTQYF TGTGCCATCAGGGACAGCGGAGGCACAGATACGCAGTATTTT
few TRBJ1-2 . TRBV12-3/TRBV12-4 CASLRGFNYGYTF TGTGCCAGCCTCCGGGGTTTTAACTATGGCTACACCTTC